A selection of T cell receptor beta chains follows, all from one sample in a study of blood T cell repertoires in COVID-19. TCRdb's copy holds only in-frame clones and misses some; the assay was immunoSEQ multiplex PCR. The profile shows approximately 220,000 clones, 75% to 90% of them singletons. Sample: PBMCs or T cells enriched from blood (not recorded which). These receptors all stem from a man in his forties or fifties who had recovered from COVID-19. Both conserved end residues are trimmed from each CDR3.

V gene: TRBV11-3
J gene: TRBJ2-1
CDR3 protein: ASSLGQGAYNEQF

V gene: TRBV6-5
J gene: TRBJ1-2
CDR3 protein: ASRNQHPSSYGYT

V gene: TRBV12-3/TRBV12-4
J gene: TRBJ2-1
CDR3 protein: ASGRAFEQF

V gene: TRBV4-1
J gene: TRBJ2-1
CDR3 protein: ASSPRPGGEQF

V gene: TRBV6-5
J gene: TRBJ2-7
CDR3 protein: ASSYSTSLFWYEQY

V gene: TRBV7-7
J gene: TRBJ2-7
CDR3 protein: ASSFPGWQGWCEQY

V gene: TRBV12-3/TRBV12-4
J gene: TRBJ2-3
CDR3 protein: ASSPGGDTQY

V gene: TRBV30
J gene: TRBJ2-7
CDR3 protein: AWNLDRVGDEQY

V gene: TRBV4-1
J gene: TRBJ2-1
CDR3 protein: ASSQDLRDSPYNEQF

V gene: TRBV7-9
J gene: TRBJ2-7
CDR3 protein: ASSLFLGQDYEQY

V gene: TRBV18
J gene: TRBJ1-1
CDR3 protein: ASSSAGMNTEAF

V gene: TRBV19
J gene: TRBJ1-5
CDR3 protein: ASSIGGRNQPQH